This TCR beta chain came from a study of T cell responses to AZD1222 COVID-19 vaccine. Broader study findings: Targeting of unmutated variant regions was reportedly seen in nearly half of spike-specific TCRs.

The CDR3 runs to 15 residues. Germline CDR1 reads SGHNT; CDR2 reads YYREEE (reference sequence). Trimming shortened V by 4 bases and J by 3 bases, and 17 bases separated the two germline ends. Only in-frame clones appear in the TCRdb table, and some are missing; sequencing was by immunoSEQ multiplex PCR. The table has 140,000 or so clones, 92% seen once. This clone was recorded once. Its specificity is unknown. The source material was peripheral blood, sampled on day 0 of AZD1222 vaccination. The genes are TRBV5-4 and TRBJ2-7; tentatively, D is TRBD1 (6 bases). This clonotype was obtained from an adult in good health. Here the CDR3 reads CASSISDRSVYEQYF. Here the CDR3 DNA reads TGTGCCAGCAGCATAAGTGACAGGTCTGTCTACGAGCAGTACTTC.